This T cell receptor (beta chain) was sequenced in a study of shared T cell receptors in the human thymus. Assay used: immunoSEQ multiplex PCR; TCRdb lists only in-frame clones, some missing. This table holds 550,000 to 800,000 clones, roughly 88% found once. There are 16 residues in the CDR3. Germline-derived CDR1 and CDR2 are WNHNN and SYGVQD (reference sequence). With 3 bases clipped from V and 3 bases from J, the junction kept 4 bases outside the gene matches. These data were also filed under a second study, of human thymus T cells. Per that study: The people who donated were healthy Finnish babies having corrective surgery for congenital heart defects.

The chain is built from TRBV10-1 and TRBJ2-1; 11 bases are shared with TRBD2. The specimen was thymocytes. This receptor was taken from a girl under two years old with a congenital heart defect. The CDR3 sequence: CASSERTSGYYNEQFF. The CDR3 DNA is TGCGCCAGCAGTGAACGGACTAGCGGGTACTACAATGAGCAGTTCTTC.